This T cell receptor beta chain was found in a study of beta chain features in type 1 diabetes. Overall study findings and caveats: High TCR expression in some cells could lead to their over-representation in cDNA sequencing. Across all four CD4+ subsets, people with type 1 diabetes showed modestly shorter TCRB CDR3s.

A note on this clone: Its target is not known.

This CDR3 is built from 16 residues. Germline CDR1 reads SGHAT; CDR2 reads FQNNGV. After removal of 6 bases from V and 5 bases from J, the junction contained 11 bases not matched to a gene. Investigators reverse transcribed all isolated RNA, so they sequenced expressed TCRB transcripts. An average roughly 3.3 million reads came from naive, central memory and regulatory T cell samples. Profiled with immunoSEQ multiplex PCR; TCRdb holds only in-frame clones, not every one. The table records around 310,000 clones, about 13% of them present only once. CD4+ naive, central memory, regulatory and stem cell-like memory cells were sorted via CD45RO/CCR7/CD25/CD127/CD95/CD27.

Sequencing was carried out using naive CD4+ T cells from blood. This clonotype was obtained from a woman younger than 35 with type 1 diabetes. The J gene is TRBJ2-7, the V gene TRBV11-2; the match to TRBD1 covers 12 bases. In DNA form, the CDR3 reads TGTGCCAGCAGTTTCTCTCCGGGACAGGGGGCGCACGAGCAGTACTTC. This sequence encodes CASSFSPGQGAHEQYF.